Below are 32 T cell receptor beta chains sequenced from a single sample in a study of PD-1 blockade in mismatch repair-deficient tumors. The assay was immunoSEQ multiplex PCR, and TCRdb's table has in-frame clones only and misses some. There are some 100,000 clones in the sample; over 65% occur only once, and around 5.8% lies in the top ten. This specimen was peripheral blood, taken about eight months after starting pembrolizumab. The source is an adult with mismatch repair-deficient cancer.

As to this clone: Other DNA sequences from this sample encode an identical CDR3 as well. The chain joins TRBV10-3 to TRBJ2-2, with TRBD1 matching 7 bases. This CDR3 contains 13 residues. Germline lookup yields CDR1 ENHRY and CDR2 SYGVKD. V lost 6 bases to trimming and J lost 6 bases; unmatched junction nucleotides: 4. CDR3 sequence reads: CAIRTGSAGELFF. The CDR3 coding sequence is TGTGCCATCAGGACAGGGAGCGCCGGGGAGCTGTTTTTT.

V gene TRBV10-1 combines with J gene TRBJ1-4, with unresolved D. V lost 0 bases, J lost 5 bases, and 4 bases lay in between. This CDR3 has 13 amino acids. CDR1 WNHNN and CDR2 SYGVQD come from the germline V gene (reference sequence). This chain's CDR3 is CASSESGNEKLFF. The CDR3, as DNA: TGCGCCAGCAGTGAGTCAGGGAATGAAAAACTGTTTTTT.

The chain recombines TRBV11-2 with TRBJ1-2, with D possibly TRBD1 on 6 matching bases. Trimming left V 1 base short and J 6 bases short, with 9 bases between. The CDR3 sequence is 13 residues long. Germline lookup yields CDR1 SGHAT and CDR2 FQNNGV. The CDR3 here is CASSLAQGDGYTF. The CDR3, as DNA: TGTGCCAGCAGCTTAGCACAGGGAGATGGCTACACCTTC.

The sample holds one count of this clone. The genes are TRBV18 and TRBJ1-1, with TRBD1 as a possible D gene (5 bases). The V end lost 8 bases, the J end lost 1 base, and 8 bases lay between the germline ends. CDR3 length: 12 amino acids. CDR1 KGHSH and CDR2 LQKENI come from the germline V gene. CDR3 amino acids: CASIGTNTEAFF. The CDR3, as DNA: TGTGCCAGCATAGGGACGAACACTGAAGCTTTCTTT.

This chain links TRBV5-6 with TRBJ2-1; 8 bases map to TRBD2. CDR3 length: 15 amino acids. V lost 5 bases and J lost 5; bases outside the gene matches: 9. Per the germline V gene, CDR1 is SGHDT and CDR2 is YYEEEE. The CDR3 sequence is CASSSGTRPNNEQFF. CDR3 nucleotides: TGTGCCAGCAGTTCCGGGACTAGACCCAACAATGAGCAGTTCTTC.

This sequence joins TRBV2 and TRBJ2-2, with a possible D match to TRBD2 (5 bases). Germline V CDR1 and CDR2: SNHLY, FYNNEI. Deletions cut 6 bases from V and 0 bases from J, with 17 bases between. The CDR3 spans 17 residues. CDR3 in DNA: TGTGCCAGCAGAACTAGAATAGGGATATCGAACACCGGGGAGCTGTTTTTT. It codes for CASRTRIGISNTGELFF.

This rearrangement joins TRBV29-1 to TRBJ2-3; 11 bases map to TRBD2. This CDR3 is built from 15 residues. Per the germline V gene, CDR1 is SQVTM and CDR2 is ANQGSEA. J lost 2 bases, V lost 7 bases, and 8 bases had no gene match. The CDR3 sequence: CSAGGGLAATDTQYF. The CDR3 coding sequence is TGCAGCGCCGGGGGGGGACTAGCGGCCACAGATACGCAGTATTTT.

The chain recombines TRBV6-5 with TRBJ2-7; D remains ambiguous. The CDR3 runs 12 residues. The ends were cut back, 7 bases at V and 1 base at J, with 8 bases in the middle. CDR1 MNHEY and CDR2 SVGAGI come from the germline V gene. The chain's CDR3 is CASIGRSYEQYF. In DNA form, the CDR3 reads TGTGCCAGCATCGGTCGGTCCTACGAGCAGTACTTC.

CDR3 DNA: TGCGCCAGCAGCCAAGATCCAGCGGGAGCTCCCTACGAGCAGTACTTC. As protein: CASSQDPAGAPYEQYF. This rearrangement joins TRBV4-1 to TRBJ2-7, with 8 bases fitting TRBD2. J lost 2 bases, V lost 0 bases, and 6 bases had no gene match. Germline V gene data show CDR1 as MGHRA and CDR2 as YSYEKL. CDR3 size: 16 residues.

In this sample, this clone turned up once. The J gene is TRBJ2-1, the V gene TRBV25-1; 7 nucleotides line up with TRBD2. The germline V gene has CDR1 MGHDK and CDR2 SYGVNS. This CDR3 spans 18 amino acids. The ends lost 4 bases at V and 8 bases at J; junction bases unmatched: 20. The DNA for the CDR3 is TGTGCCAGCAGTGCCCTAGCCTCGGGAGGCAAGGGTGGAGATGAGCAGTTCTTC. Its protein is CASSALASGGKGGDEQFF. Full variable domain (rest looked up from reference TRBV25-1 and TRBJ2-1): EADIYQTPRYLVIGTGKKITLECSQTMGHDKMYWYQQDPGMELHLIHYSYGVNSTEKGDLSSESTVSRIRTEHFPLTLESARPSHTSQYLCASSALASGGKGGDEQFFGPGTRLTVL.

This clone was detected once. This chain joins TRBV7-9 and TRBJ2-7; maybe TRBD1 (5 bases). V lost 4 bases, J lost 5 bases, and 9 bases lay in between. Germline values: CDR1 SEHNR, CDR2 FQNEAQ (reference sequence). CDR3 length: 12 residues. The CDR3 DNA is TGTGCCAGCAGCTATTCAGGGAACGAGCAGTACTTC. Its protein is CASSYSGNEQYF.

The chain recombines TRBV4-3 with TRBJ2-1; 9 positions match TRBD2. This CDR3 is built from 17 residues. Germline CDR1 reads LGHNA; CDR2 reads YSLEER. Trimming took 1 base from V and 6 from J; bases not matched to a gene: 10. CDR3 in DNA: TGCGCCAGCAGCCAAGGAGTGGCGGGAGGGGTCGGCAATGAGCAGTTCTTC. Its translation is CASSQGVAGGVGNEQFF.

The CDR3 region has the DNA TGTGCCAGCCGGGACAGGGGCTCCTACGAGCAGTACTTC. This encodes CASRDRGSYEQYF. The chain recombines TRBV11-1 with TRBJ2-7, with 10 bases fitting TRBD1. This CDR3 is built from 13 residues. Germline-derived CDR1 and CDR2 are SGHAT and FQDESV (reference sequence). V gave up 8 bases and J gave up 0 bases; unmatched junction bases: 1.

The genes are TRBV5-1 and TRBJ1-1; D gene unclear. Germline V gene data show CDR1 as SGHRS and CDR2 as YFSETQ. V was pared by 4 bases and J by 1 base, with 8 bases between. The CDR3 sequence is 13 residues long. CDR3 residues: CASSSRRNTEAFF. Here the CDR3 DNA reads TGCGCCAGCAGCAGTCGCCGGAACACTGAAGCTTTCTTT.

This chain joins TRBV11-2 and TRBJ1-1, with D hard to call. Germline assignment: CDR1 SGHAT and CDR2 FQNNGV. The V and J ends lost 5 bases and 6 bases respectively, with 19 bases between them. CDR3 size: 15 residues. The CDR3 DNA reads TGTGCCAGCAGCCCCCACCGGCTGATGAGGCCTGAAGCTTTCTTT. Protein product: CASSPHRLMRPEAFF.

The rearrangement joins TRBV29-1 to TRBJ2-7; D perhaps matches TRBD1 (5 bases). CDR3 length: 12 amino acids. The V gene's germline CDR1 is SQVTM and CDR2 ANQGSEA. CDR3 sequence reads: CSVTQGSYEQYF. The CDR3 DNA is TGCAGTGTAACCCAGGGATCCTACGAGCAGTACTTC.

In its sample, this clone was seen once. The DNA of the CDR3 is TGTGCCAGCTCACCGATCGACCCAGGGAGCCCCATGAACACTGAAGCTTTCTTT. The encoded protein is CASSPIDPGSPMNTEAFF. The V gene is TRBV18, the J gene TRBJ1-1; D is perhaps TRBD1 (5 bases). The length of the CDR3 is 18 residues. Germline V gives CDR1 KGHSH, CDR2 LQKENI. Trimming left V 3 bases short and J 0 bases short, with 20 bases between.

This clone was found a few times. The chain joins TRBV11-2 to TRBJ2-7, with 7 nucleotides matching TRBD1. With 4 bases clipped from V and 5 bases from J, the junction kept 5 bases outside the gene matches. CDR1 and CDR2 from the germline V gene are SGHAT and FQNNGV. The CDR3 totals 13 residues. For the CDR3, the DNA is TGTGCCAGCAGCTGGGACAGTATCAACGAGCAGTACTTC. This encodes CASSWDSINEQYF.

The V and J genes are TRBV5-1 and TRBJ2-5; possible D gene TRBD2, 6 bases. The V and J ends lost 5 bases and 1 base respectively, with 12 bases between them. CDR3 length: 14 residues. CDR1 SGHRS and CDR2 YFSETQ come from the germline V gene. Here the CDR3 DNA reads TGCGCCAGCAGGGGATCGGGAGCCCAAGAGACCCAGTACTTC. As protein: CASRGSGAQETQYF.

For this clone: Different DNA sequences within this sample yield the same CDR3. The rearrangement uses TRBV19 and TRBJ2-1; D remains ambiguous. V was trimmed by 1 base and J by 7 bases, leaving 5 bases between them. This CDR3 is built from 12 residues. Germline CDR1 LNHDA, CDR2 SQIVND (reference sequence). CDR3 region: CASSIGRNEQFF. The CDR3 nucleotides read TGTGCCAGTAGTATAGGTAGAAATGAGCAGTTCTTC.

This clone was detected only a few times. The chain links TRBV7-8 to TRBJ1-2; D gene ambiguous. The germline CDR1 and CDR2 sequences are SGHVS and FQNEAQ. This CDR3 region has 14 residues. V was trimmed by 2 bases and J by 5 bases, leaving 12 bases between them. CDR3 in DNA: TGTGCCAGCAGCTTAAAGGCCGCTGGGTATGGCTACACCTTC. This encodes CASSLKAAGYGYTF.

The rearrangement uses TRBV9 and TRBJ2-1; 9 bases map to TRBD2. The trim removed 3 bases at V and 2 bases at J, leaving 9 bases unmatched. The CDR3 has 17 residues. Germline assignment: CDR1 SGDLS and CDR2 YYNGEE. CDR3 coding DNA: TGTGCCAGCAGCGACCACCGACTAGCGGATCCCTACAATGAGCAGTTCTTC. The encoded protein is CASSDHRLADPYNEQFF.

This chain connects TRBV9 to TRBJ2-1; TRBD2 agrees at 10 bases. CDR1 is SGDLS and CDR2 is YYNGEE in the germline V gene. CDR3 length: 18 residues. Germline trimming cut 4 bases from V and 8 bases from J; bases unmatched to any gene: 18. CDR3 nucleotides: TGTGCCAGCAGCCTCACCCCCACACGGGCTAGCGGGAGCTATGAGCAGTTCTTC. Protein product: CASSLTPTRASGSYEQFF.

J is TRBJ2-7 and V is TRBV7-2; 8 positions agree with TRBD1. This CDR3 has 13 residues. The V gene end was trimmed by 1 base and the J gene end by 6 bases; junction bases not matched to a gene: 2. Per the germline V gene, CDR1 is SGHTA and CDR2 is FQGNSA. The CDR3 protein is CASSLGTGIEQYF. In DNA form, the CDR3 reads TGTGCCAGCAGCTTAGGGACAGGGATCGAGCAGTACTTC.

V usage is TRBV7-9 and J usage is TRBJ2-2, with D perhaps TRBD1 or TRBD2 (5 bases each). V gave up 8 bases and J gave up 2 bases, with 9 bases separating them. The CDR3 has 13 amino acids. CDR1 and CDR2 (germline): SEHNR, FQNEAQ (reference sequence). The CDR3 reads CASGGGNTGELFF. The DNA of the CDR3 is TGTGCCAGCGGGGGTGGAAACACCGGGGAGCTGTTTTTT.

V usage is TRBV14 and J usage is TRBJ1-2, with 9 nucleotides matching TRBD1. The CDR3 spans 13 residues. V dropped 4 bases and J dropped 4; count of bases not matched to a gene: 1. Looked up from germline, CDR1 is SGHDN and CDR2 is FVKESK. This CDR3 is CASSPGQGYGYTF. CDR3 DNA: TGTGCCAGCAGCCCGGGACAGGGCTATGGCTACACCTTC.

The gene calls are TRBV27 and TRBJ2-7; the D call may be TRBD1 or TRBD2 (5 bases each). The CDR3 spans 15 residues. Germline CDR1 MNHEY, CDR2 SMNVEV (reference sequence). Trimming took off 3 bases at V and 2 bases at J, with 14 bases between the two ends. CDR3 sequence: CASSLKADMAYEQYF. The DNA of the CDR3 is TGTGCCAGCAGTTTGAAAGCGGACATGGCCTACGAGCAGTACTTC.

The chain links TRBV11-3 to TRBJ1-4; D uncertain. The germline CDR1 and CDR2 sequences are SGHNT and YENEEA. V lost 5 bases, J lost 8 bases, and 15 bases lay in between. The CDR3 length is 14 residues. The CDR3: CASSQTSSYEKLFF. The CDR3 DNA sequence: TGTGCCAGCAGCCAGACCAGCTCCTACGAAAAACTGTTTTTT.

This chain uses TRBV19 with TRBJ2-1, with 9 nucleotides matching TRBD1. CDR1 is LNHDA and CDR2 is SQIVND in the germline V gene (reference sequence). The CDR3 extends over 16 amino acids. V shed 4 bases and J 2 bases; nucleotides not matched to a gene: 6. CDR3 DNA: TGTGCCAGTAGTACCGCGACAGGGGGGGCCTACAATGAGCAGTTCTTC. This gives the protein CASSTATGGAYNEQFF.

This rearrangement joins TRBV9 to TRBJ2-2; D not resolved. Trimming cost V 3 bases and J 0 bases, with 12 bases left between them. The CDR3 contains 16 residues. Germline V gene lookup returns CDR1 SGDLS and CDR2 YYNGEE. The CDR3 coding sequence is TGTGCCAGCAGCGCAAAGGACGGAGCGAACACCGGGGAGCTGTTTTTT. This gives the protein CASSAKDGANTGELFF.

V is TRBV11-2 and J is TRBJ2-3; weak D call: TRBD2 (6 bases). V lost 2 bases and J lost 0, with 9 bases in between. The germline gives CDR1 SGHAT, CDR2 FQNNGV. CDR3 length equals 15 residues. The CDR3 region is CASSLSGLSTDTQYF. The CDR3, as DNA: TGTGCCAGCAGCTTATCGGGACTCAGCACAGATACGCAGTATTTT.

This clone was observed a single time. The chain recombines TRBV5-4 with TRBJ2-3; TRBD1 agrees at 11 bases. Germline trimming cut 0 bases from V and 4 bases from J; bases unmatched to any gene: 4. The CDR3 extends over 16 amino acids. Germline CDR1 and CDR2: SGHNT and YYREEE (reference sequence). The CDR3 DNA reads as TGTGCCAGCAGCTTGGGCTGGGACAGGGGGGCAGATACGCAGTATTTT. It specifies CASSLGWDRGADTQYF.